This TCR beta chain was recovered during a study of spatial heterogeneity in lung cancer. The wider study: Detection consistently captured more beta-chain sequences than alpha-chain sequences. In raw reads, more than 9.5 appearances on average were recorded for each unique TCR and UMI combination.

Only a few counts were recorded for this clonotype. As for time point: blood at routine non-recurrence follow-up after resection. The CDR3 length is 16 residues. Germline V lookup: CDR1 MNHEY, CDR2 SVGAGI. Between the trimmed V and J ends, which lost 2 bases and 3 bases, there was a span of 16 bases. A unique molecular identifier was attached to every TCR cDNA molecule. TCRdb fed the 5' RACE reads into MiXCR, producing one record per CDR3 protein. The repertoire holds fewer than 100,000 distinct CDR3 sequences, with around 19% as singletons. This chain connects TRBV6-5 to TRBJ1-1, with D possibly matching TRBD1 (5 bases). The receptor's source is a male donor with early-stage non-small cell lung cancer. Specimen: PBMCs, collected at follow-up. The CDR3 here is CASSYRTFPGDTEAFF. The CDR3 nucleotides read TGTGCCAGCAGTTACAGAACCTTCCCGGGGGACACTGAAGCTTTCTTT.